Listed below are T cell receptor beta chains from one sample, sequenced in a study of T cell clonotyping in hematopoietic cell transplantation. Assay used: immunoSEQ multiplex PCR; TCRdb lists only in-frame clones, some missing. The top ten clones hold around 1.6% of a sample with more than 65,000 clones, roughly 93% of them seen once. Sequencing was done on a sample of peripheral blood mononuclear cells. The receptors derive from a man aged 45-65 years in good health. Some clones in this sample may be carry-over from other donors' samples. Each CDR3 is given with its conserved first and last residue. A D gene is named only where the DNA matches it firmly. Clone size is given for some rows only: seen once, a few or many times, or a class if the clone is expanded.

>NA|NA|TRBV19|TRBJ1-5
TGTGCCAGTAGTTCCAGGGGTCAGCCCCAGCATTTT
CASSSRGQPQHF
>NA|NA|TRBV28|TRBJ1-5
TGTGCCAGCAGTTTATTAGGTAGCAATCAGCCCCAGCATTTT
CASSLLGSNQPQHF
>NA|TRBD2|TRBV9|TRBJ2-5
TGTGCCAGCAGCGTAGGTGGGACTATTCAAGAGACCCAGTACTTC
CASSVGGTIQETQYF
>NA|TRBD1|TRBV29-1|TRBJ1-1
TGCAGCGTTGAAGGGACGGGACAGGGGGACACTGAAGCTTTCTTT
CSVEGTGQGDTEAFF
>few|NA|TRBV27|TRBJ1-6
TGTGCCAGCAGAACATCGGTCGGAGGGTCCTATAATTCACCCCTCCACTTT
CASRTSVGGSYNSPLHF
>NA|NA|TRBV5-4|TRBJ2-1
TGTGCCAGCAGCTGGGGCAGGGCCAATGAGCAGTTCTTC
CASSWGRANEQFF
>NA|TRBD2|TRBV30|TRBJ2-1
TGTGCCTGGACCCGCGGGACTAAAAGCAATGAGCAGTTCTTC
CAWTRGTKSNEQFF
>NA|NA|TRBV27|TRBJ1-6
TGTGCCAGCAGTTTATGGGGGGGACCCGATAATAATTCACCCCTCCACTTT
CASSLWGGPDNNSPLHF
>NA|NA|TRBV19|TRBJ1-2
TGTGCCAGTTCCCCCCGGGACTATGGCTACACCTTC
CASSPRDYGYTF
>NA|NA|TRBV11-2|TRBJ1-4
TGTGCCAGCAGCTTAGGGGCTTTAAGTGGAACTAATGAAAAACTGTTTTTT
CASSLGALSGTNEKLFF
>NA|NA|TRBV11-3|TRBJ1-4
TGTGCCAGCAGCTTGGATAATGAAAAACTGTTTTTT
CASSLDNEKLFF
>NA|NA|TRBV28|TRBJ2-1
TGTGCCAGCAGTTCCGCCGGGACCGCCTCCAATGAGCAGTTCTTC
CASSSAGTASNEQFF
>NA|NA|TRBV13|TRBJ1-1
TGTGCCAGCAGCTTAAATGGCCCCGCGGCGAACACTGAAGCTTTCTTT
CASSLNGPAANTEAFF
>NA|NA|TRBV5-1|TRBJ2-2
TGCGCCAGCAGCGAATGGGGGGCCGGGACCGACACCGGGGAGCTGTTTTTT
CASSEWGAGTDTGELFF
>NA|NA|TRBV7-2|TRBJ1-1
TGTGCCAGCAGCCCGGGGACGGGGAGGTTCACTGAAGCTTTCTTT
CASSPGTGRFTEAFF
>NA|NA|TRBV30|TRBJ1-5
TGTGCCTGGAGTCGGACCGGGGGTCAGCCCCAGCATTTT
CAWSRTGGQPQHF
>once|NA|TRBV6-6|TRBJ2-7
TGTGCCAGCAGTTACACGGGGGCCTCAGTCTACGAGCAGTACTTC
CASSYTGASVYEQYF
>NA|NA|TRBV5-6|TRBJ2-2
TGTGCCAGCAGCTTGGGCCCCTCGAACACCGGGGAGCTGTTTTTT
CASSLGPSNTGELFF
>NA|NA|TRBV28|TRBJ1-1
TGTGCCAGCAGCCGGGACTTTTCCCCAGCTTTCTTT
CASSRDFSPAFF